This T cell receptor (beta chain) was observed in a study of blood T cell repertoires in COVID-19. Background on the study: Sample material is recorded as cDNA or gDNA derived from T cells, B-cell-depleted T cells, or PBMCs.

The table came from immunoSEQ multiplex PCR; TCRdb's copy has only in-frame clones and leaves some out. The sample lists fewer than 200,000 clones; about 80% were seen once. Trimming removed 0 bases at V and 2 bases at J, with 23 bases between. The germline V gene has CDR1 SGHTS and CDR2 YDEGEE. CDR3 length: 19 amino acids. The V and J genes are TRBV5-8 and TRBJ2-5, with a possible D match to TRBD1 (7 bases). The receptor comes from a man in his 70s with active or convalescent COVID-19. The sequencing input was peripheral blood. Here the CDR3 DNA reads TGTGCCAGCAGCTTGGAGGGGGGCGGCAGGGGGATTCAACAAGAGACCCAGTACTTC. It is translated as CASSLEGGGRGIQQETQYF. The whole variable domain, filled in from reference TRBV5-8 and TRBJ2-5, reads EAGVTQSPTHLIKTRGQQATLRCSPISGHTSVYWYQQALGLGLQFLLWYDEGEERNRGNFPPRFSGRQFPNYSSELNVNALELEDSALYLCASSLEGGGRGIQQETQYFGPGTRLLVL.